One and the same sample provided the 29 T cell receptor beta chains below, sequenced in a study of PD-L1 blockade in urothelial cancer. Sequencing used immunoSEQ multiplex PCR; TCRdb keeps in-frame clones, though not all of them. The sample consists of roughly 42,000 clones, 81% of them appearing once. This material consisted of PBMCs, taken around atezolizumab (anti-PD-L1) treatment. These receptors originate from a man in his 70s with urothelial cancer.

CDR3 DNA sequence: TGTGCCAGCAGTTACCAGACAGTGAACACTGAAGCTTTCTTT. This translates into CASSYQTVNTEAFF. This chain links TRBV6-6 with TRBJ1-1; tentative D call: TRBD1 (5 bases). The CDR3 is 14 amino acids. Per germline, CDR1 MNHNY and CDR2 SVGAGI (reference sequence). The V and J ends lost 2 bases and 0 bases respectively, with 7 bases between them.

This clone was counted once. CDR3 coding DNA: TGTGCCAGCAGCTTAGGGGGGGCGGGACAGGACTACGAGCAGTACTTC. It codes for CASSLGGAGQDYEQYF. The chain is built from TRBV7-6 and TRBJ2-7, with 8 bases matching TRBD1. Germline V gives CDR1 SGHVS, CDR2 FNYEAQ. The CDR3 runs to 16 residues. V lost 1 base, J lost 3 bases, and 8 bases stayed unmatched.

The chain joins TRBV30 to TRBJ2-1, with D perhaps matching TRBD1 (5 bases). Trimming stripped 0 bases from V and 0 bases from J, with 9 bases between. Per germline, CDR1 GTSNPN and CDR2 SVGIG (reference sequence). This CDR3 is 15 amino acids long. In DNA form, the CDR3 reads TGTGCCTGGAGTGTACAAACAGGCTCCTACAATGAGCAGTTCTTC. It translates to CAWSVQTGSYNEQFF.

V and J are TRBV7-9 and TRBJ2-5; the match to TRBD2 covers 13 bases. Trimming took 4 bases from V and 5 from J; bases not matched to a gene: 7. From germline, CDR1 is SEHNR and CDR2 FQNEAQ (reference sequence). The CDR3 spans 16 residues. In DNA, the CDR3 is TGTGCCAGCAGCTCGACTAGCGGGAGGTCTTGGGAGACCCAGTACTTC. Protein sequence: CASSSTSGRSWETQYF. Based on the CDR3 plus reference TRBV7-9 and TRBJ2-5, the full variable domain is DTGVSQNPRHKITKRGQNVTFRCDPISEHNRLYWYRQTLGQGPEFLTYFQNEAQLEKSRLLSDRFSAERPKGSFSTLEIQRTEQGDSAMYLCASSSTSGRSWETQYFGPGTRLLVL.

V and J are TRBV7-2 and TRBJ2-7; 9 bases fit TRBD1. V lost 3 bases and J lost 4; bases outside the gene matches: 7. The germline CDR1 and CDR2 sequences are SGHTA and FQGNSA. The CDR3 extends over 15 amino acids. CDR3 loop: CASSLRTGDSYEQYF. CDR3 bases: TGTGCCAGCAGCTTGAGGACAGGGGATTCGTACGAGCAGTACTTC.

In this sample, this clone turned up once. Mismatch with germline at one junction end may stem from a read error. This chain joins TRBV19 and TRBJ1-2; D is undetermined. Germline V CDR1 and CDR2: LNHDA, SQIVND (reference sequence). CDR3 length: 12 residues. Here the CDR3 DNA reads TGTGCCAGTAGTGTAGACATGTATGGCTACACCTTC. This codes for CASSVDMYGYTF.

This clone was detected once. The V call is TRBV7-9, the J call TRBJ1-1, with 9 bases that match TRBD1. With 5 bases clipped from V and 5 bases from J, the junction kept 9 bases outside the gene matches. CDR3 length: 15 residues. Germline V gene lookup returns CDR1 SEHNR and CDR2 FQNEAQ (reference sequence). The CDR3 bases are TGTGCCAGCAGCATACCCGACAGGGGGTATACTGAAGCTTTCTTT. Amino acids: CASSIPDRGYTEAFF. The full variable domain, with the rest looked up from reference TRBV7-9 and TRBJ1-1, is DTGVSQNPRHKITKRGQNVTFRCDPISEHNRLYWYRQTLGQGPEFLTYFQNEAQLEKSRLLSDRFSAERPKGSFSTLEIQRTEQGDSAMYLCASSIPDRGYTEAFFGQGTRLTVV.

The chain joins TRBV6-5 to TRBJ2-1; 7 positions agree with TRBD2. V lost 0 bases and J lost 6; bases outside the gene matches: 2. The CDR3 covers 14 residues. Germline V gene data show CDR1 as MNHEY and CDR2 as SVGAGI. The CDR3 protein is CASSYSAGPNEQFF. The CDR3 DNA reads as TGTGCCAGCAGTTACTCAGCGGGACCCAATGAGCAGTTCTTC.

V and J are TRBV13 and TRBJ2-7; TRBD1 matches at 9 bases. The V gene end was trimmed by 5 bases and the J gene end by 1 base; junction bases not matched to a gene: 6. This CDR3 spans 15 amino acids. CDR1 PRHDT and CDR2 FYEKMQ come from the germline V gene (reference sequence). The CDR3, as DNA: TGTGCCAGCAGCAGAGGGACAGGGAGATCCTACGAGCAGTACTTC. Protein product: CASSRGTGRSYEQYF.

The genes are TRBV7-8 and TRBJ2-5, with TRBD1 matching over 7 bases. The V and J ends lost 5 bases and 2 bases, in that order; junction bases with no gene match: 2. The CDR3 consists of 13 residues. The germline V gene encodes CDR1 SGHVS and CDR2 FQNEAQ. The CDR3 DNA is TGTGCCAGCAGCCCGGGACAGCAAGAGACCCAGTACTTC. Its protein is CASSPGQQETQYF. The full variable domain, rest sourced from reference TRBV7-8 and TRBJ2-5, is GAGVSQSPRYKVAKRGQDVALRCDPISGHVSLFWYQQALGQGPEFLTYFQNEAQLDKSGLPSDRFFAERPEGSVSTLKIQRTQQEDSAVYLCASSPGQQETQYFGPGTRLLVL.

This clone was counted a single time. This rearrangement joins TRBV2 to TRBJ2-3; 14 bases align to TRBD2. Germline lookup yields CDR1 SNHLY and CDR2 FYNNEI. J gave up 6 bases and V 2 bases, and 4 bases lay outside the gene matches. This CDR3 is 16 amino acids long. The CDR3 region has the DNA TGTGCCAGCAGTGAAAGACTAGCGGGAGGGTATGATACGCAGTATTTT. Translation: CASSERLAGGYDTQYF.

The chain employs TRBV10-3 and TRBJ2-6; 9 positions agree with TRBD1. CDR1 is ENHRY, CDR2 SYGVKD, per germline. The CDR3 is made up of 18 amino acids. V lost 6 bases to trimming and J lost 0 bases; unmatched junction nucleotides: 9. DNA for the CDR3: TGTGCCATCAGCGACAGGGGGGGGACTAACTCTGGGGCCAACGTCCTGACTTTC. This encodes CAISDRGGTNSGANVLTF.

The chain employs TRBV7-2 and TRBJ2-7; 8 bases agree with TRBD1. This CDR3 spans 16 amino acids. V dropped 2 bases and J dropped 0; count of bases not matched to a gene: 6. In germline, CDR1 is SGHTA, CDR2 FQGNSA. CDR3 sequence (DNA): TGTGCCAGCAGCTTATCGTCCGGGACAGGCTCCTACGAGCAGTACTTC. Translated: CASSLSSGTGSYEQYF.

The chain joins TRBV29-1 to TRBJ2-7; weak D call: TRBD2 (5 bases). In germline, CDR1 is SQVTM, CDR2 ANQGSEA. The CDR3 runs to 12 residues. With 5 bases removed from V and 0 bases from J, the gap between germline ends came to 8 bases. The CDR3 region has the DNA TGCAGCGTTCTTGCGGGCTCCTACGAGCAGTACTTC. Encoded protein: CSVLAGSYEQYF.

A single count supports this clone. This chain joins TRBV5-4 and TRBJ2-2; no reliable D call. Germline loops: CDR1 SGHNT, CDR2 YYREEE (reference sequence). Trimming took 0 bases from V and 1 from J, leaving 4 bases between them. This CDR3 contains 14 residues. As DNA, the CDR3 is TGTGCCAGCAGCTTGGTACAGAACACCGGGGAGCTGTTTTTT. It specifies CASSLVQNTGELFF.

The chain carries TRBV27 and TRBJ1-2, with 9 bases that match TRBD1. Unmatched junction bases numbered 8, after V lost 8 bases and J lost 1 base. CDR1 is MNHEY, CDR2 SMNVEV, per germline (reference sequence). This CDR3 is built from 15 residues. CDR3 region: CASSGTGTFNYGYTF. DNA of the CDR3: TGTGCCAGCTCCGGGACAGGGACCTTTAACTATGGCTACACCTTC.

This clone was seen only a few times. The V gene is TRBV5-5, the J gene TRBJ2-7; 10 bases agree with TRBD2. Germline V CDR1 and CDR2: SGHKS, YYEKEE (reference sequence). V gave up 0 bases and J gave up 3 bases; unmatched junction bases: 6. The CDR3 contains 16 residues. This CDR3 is CASSLAGLAEYYEQYF. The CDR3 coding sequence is TGTGCCAGCAGCTTGGCCGGACTAGCGGAATACTACGAGCAGTACTTC.

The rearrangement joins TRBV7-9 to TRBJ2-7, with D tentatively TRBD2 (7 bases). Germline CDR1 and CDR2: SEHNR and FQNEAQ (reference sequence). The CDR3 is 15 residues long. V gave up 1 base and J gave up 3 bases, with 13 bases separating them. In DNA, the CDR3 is TGTGCCAGCAGCTTAGGAGGGGGGGCGGACTACGAGCAGTACTTC. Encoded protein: CASSLGGGADYEQYF.

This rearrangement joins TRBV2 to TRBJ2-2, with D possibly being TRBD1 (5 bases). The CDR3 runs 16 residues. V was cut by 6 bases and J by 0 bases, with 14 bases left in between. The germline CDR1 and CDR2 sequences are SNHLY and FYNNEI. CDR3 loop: CASSPNRQANTGELFF. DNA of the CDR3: TGTGCCAGCAGCCCCAACAGGCAGGCGAACACCGGGGAGCTGTTTTTT.

This chain's CDR3 is CASSSDRGAETQYF. CDR3 DNA sequence: TGTGCCAGCAGCTCGGACAGGGGAGCTGAGACCCAGTACTTC. The V call is TRBV7-6, the J call TRBJ2-5, with 9 bases that match TRBD1. The CDR3 loop spans 14 amino acids. The V and J ends lost 4 bases and 5 bases, in that order; junction bases with no gene match: 5. Germline lookup yields CDR1 SGHVS and CDR2 FNYEAQ.

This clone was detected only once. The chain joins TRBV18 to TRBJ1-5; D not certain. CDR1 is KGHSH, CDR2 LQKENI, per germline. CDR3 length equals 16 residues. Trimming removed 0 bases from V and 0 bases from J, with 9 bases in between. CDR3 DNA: TGTGCCAGCTCACCACCGGGCACCTATAGCAATCAGCCCCAGCATTTT. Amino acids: CASSPPGTYSNQPQHF.

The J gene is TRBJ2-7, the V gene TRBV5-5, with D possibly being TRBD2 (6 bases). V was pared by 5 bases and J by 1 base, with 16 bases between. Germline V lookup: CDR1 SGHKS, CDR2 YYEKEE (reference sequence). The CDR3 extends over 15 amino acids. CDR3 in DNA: TGTGCCAGCAGGCCGGGAGTAGGGGTATCCTACGAGCAGTACTTC. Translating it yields CASRPGVGVSYEQYF.

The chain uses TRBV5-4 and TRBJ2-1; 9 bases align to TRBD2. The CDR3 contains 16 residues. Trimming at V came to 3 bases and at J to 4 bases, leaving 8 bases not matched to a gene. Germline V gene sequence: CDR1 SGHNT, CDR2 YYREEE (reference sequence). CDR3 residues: CASSSSGGRGYNEQFF. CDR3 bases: TGTGCCAGCAGCTCTAGTGGCGGGAGGGGATACAATGAGCAGTTCTTC.

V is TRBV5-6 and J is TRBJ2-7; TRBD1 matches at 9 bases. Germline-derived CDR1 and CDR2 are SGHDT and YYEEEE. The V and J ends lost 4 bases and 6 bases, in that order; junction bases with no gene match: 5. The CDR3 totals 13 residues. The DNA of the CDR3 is TGTGCCAGCAGCAGGGGACAGGGTTTCGAGCAGTACTTC. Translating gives CASSRGQGFEQYF.

The CDR3 DNA follows: TGCGCCAGCAGCTTGGCTGTGGACAGGGGCGCAGATACGCAGTATTTT. Amino acids: CASSLAVDRGADTQYF. The J gene is TRBJ2-3, the V gene TRBV5-1, with TRBD1 matching over 9 bases. This CDR3 is built from 16 residues. Germline trimming cut 0 bases from V and 4 bases from J; bases unmatched to any gene: 6. Germline V gene sequence: CDR1 SGHRS, CDR2 YFSETQ.

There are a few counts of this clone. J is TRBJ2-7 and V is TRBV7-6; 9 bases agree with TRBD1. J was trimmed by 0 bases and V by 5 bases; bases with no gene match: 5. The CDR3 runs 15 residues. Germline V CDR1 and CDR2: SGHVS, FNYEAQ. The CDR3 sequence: CASSRQGGTSYEQYF. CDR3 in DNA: TGTGCCAGCAGCAGACAGGGGGGGACCTCCTACGAGCAGTACTTC.

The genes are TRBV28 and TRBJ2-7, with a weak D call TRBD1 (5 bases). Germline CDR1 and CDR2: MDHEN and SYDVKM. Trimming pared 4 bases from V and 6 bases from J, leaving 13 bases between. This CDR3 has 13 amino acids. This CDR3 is CASSSVQGSEQYF. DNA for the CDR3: TGTGCCAGCAGTTCCGTCCAGGGATCCGAGCAGTACTTC.

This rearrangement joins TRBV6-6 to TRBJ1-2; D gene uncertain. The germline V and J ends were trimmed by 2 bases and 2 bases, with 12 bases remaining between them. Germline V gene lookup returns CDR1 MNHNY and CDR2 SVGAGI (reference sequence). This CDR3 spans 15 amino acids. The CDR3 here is CASSYSEAANYGYTF. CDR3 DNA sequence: TGTGCCAGCAGTTACAGTGAGGCGGCGAACTATGGCTACACCTTC.

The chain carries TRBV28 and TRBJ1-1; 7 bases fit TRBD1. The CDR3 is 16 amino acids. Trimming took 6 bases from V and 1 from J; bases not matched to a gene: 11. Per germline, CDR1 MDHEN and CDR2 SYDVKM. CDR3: CASSYGNRGSNTEAFF. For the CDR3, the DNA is TGTGCCAGCAGCTACGGTAACAGGGGATCGAACACTGAAGCTTTCTTT.